This entry lists 17 T cell receptor beta chains sequenced from one sample in a study of T cell responses to AZD1222 COVID-19 vaccine. Profiled with immunoSEQ multiplex PCR; TCRdb holds only in-frame clones, not every one. Among under 95,000 clones listed, 88% were seen once. This specimen was peripheral blood, taken 28 days after the second AZD1222 dose. These receptors were collected from an adult who received the AZD1222 COVID-19 vaccine.

The chain joins TRBV7-9 to TRBJ2-1; D remains unclear. Germline V gives CDR1 SEHNR, CDR2 FQNEAQ (reference sequence). V lost 5 bases and J lost 16, with 18 bases in between. This CDR3 has 12 amino acids. The CDR3 sequence is CASSRESRPLFF. In DNA, the CDR3 is TGTGCCAGCAGCCGAGAAAGCAGACCCCTTTTCTTC.

The chain recombines TRBV5-4 with TRBJ2-3; 9 nucleotides agree with TRBD2. Germline V lookup: CDR1 SGHNT, CDR2 YYREEE (reference sequence). After removal of 5 bases from V and 5 bases from J, the junction contained 3 bases not matched to a gene. The CDR3 extends over 13 amino acids. The CDR3 protein is CASSEAGGDTQYF. The CDR3 DNA is TGTGCCAGCAGTGAAGCGGGAGGAGATACGCAGTATTTT.

The CDR3 DNA sequence: TGTGCCAGCAGGGAGAAGCGCCGAAACGGGGAAAAACTGTTTTTT. Its protein is CASREKRRNGEKLFF. V and J are TRBV6-5 and TRBJ1-4; no clear D gene. This CDR3 has 15 amino acids. The germline CDR1 and CDR2 sequences are MNHEY and SVGAGI. Trimming cost V 6 bases and J 8 bases, with 19 bases left between them.

The V call is TRBV7-8, the J call TRBJ2-1; 14 positions agree with TRBD2. The CDR3 has 15 residues. Germline values: CDR1 SGHVS, CDR2 FQNEAQ. Trimming removed 5 bases from V and 5 bases from J; junction bases left unmatched: 2. The CDR3 here is CASSKGLAGDNEQFF. CDR3 nucleotide sequence: TGTGCCAGCAGCAAGGGACTAGCGGGAGACAATGAGCAGTTCTTC. The whole variable domain, remainder taken from reference TRBV7-8 and TRBJ2-1, is GAGVSQSPRYKVAKRGQDVALRCDPISGHVSLFWYQQALGQGPEFLTYFQNEAQLDKSGLPSDRFFAERPEGSVSTLKIQRTQQEDSAVYLCASSKGLAGDNEQFFGPGTRLTVL.

The chain joins TRBV5-6 to TRBJ2-3; the match to TRBD2 covers 13 bases. V shed 2 bases, J shed 4 bases, and the junction held 10 bases outside the gene matches. CDR1 SGHDT and CDR2 YYEEEE come from the germline V gene. The CDR3 extends over 18 amino acids. The CDR3 DNA reads as TGTGCCAGCAGCTTACTAGCGGGAGGGCCTGAACTCCCAGATACGCAGTATTTT. Translating it yields CASSLLAGGPELPDTQYF.

The chain combines TRBV18 with TRBJ2-7, with TRBD1 matching over 10 bases. Germline V gives CDR1 KGHSH, CDR2 LQKENI. CDR3 size: 16 residues. V lost 2 bases and J lost 7; bases outside the gene matches: 11. The CDR3: CASSPFGTGVAGEQYF. CDR3 coding DNA: TGTGCCAGCTCACCATTTGGGACAGGGGTTGCGGGGGAGCAGTACTTC.

V is TRBV11-2 and J is TRBJ2-7; 8 positions agree with TRBD1. The CDR3 extends over 15 amino acids. V lost 3 bases and J lost 0; bases outside the gene matches: 4. Germline V gene sequence: CDR1 SGHAT, CDR2 FQNNGV. The CDR3 spells CASSFWDRSSYEQYF. CDR3 coding DNA: TGTGCCAGCAGCTTTTGGGACAGGAGCTCCTACGAGCAGTACTTC.

The chain is built from TRBV11-2 and TRBJ1-3, with D hard to call. Between the trimmed V and J ends, which lost 1 base and 0 bases, there was a span of 7 bases. Germline V gives CDR1 SGHAT, CDR2 FQNNGV. This CDR3 comprises 15 residues. CDR3 bases: TGTGCCAGCAGCTTAGGCCCTTTCTCTGGAAACACCATATATTTT. Its protein product is CASSLGPFSGNTIYF.

The V call is TRBV4-2, the J call TRBJ2-6, with no clear D. Trimming removed 0 bases from V and 4 bases from J, with 13 bases in between. The length of the CDR3 is 17 residues. Germline V lookup: CDR1 LGHNA, CDR2 YNFKEQ. CDR3 residues: CASSQDGYTNGANVLTF. CDR3 DNA: TGTGCCAGCAGCCAAGATGGATACACAAACGGGGCCAACGTCCTGACTTTC.

This chain uses TRBV4-1 with TRBJ2-2, with 8 bases fitting TRBD1. The CDR3 has 17 residues. The ends lost 3 bases at V and 2 bases at J; junction bases unmatched: 8. Looked up from germline, CDR1 is MGHRA and CDR2 is YSYEKL. The CDR3: CASSHRPDRVNTGELFF. CDR3 nucleotide sequence: TGCGCCAGCAGCCACCGTCCGGACAGGGTCAACACCGGGGAGCTGTTTTTT.

The chain recombines TRBV7-9 with TRBJ1-1; D gene uncertain. From germline, CDR1 is SEHNR and CDR2 FQNEAQ (reference sequence). V lost 2 bases to trimming and J lost 3 bases, with 7 bases between them. CDR3 length equals 13 residues. The CDR3 nucleotides read TGTGCCAGCAGCTTAAGGTCCGACACTGAAGCTTTCTTT. Its translation is CASSLRSDTEAFF.

The V call is TRBV3-1 (or the pseudogene TRBV3-2), the J call TRBJ1-2; the D gene is possibly TRBD1 (6 bases). Germline V lookup: CDR1 LGHDT, CDR2 YNNKEL (reference sequence). Deletions cut 2 bases from V and 5 bases from J, with 15 bases between. The length of the CDR3 is 15 residues. The CDR3 protein is CASSQHREMAYGYTF. The CDR3 nucleotides read TGTGCCAGCAGCCAACACAGGGAGATGGCTTATGGCTACACCTTC.

The sample holds a few counts of this clone. J is TRBJ2-1 and V is TRBV7-9, with 15 bases matching TRBD2. V lost 5 bases to trimming and J lost 1 base; unmatched junction nucleotides: 3. CDR1 and CDR2 (germline): SEHNR, FQNEAQ (reference sequence). CDR3 length: 17 amino acids. The CDR3 sequence is CASSTGLAGGSYNEQFF. CDR3 bases: TGTGCCAGCAGCACGGGACTAGCGGGAGGTTCCTACAATGAGCAGTTCTTC.

This chain uses TRBV25-1 with TRBJ1-2; no definite D call. The V and J ends lost 4 bases and 7 bases respectively, with 19 bases between them. CDR3 length: 15 amino acids. Germline V gene sequence: CDR1 MGHDK, CDR2 SYGVNS. The DNA for the CDR3 is TGTGCCAGCAGTGGGGGTGGCACAGAATCTATTGGCTACACCTTC. Protein sequence: CASSGGGTESIGYTF.

The chain couples TRBV24-1 to TRBJ2-1; TRBD1 agrees at 9 bases. From germline, CDR1 is KGHDR and CDR2 SFDVKD. V lost 1 base, J lost 10 bases, and 7 bases stayed unmatched. This CDR3 has 15 amino acids. The CDR3 nucleotides read TGTGCCACCAGTGATTTAGCACAGGGGGCATGGGAGCAGTTCTTC. It codes for CATSDLAQGAWEQFF.

The chain uses TRBV7-3 and TRBJ2-5; D perhaps matches TRBD1 (8 bases). This CDR3 region has 14 residues. Deletions cut 5 bases from V and 6 bases from J, with 16 bases between. The germline V gene has CDR1 SGHTA and CDR2 FQGTGA. The CDR3 sequence: CASSLTGGGKTQYF. The CDR3 DNA is TGTGCCAGCAGCCTCACAGGGGGGGGCAAGACCCAGTACTTC.

This chain uses TRBV25-1 with TRBJ2-2; 7 bases are a match to TRBD1. The CDR3 is made up of 14 amino acids. V lost 5 bases and J lost 5; bases outside the gene matches: 5. Germline V CDR1 and CDR2: MGHDK, SYGVNS. The chain's CDR3 is CASSRQGETGELFF. CDR3 coding DNA: TGTGCCAGCAGTCGGCAGGGGGAGACCGGGGAGCTGTTTTTT.